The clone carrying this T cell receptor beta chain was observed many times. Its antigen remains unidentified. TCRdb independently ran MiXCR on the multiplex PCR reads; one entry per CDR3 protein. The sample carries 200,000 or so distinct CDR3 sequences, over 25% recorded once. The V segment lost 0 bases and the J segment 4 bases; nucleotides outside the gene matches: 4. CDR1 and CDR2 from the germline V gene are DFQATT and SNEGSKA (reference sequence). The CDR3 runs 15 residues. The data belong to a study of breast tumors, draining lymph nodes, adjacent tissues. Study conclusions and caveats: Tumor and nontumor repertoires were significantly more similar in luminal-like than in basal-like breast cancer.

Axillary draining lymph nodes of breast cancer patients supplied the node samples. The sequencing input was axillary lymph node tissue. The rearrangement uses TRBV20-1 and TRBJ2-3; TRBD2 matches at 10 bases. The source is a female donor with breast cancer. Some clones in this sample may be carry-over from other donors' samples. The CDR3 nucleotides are TGCAGTGCTAGAGATAGCGGGAGGTACGCAGATACGCAGTATTTT. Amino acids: CSARDSGRYADTQYF.